The rows below give T cell receptor beta chains drawn from one sample of a study of blood T cells in healthy people across ages. TCRdb re-called the 5' RACE reads with MiXCR, one entry per CDR3 protein. The sample contains about 970,000 distinct CDR3 sequences, just over 50% of which appear only once. Sequenced: blood. All receptors derive from a woman in her fifties or sixties in good health. Both conserved end residues are trimmed from each CDR3. Only part of the rows carry a size: once, few, many, or a class if the clone is expanded.

CDR3aa	v_gene	j_gene	abundance	len
ASSLSPSPGTQY	TRBV28	TRBJ2-5	few	12
ASSPLAGSDEQY	TRBV27	TRBJ2-7	NA	12
ASSLSSIPPQGGRSYEQY	TRBV28	NA	few	18
ASRERTGGAETQY	TRBV28	TRBJ2-5	NA	13
ASSQEGVNEQY	TRBV3-1	TRBJ2-5	NA	11
ASSPFGGGPSDTQY	TRBV3-1	TRBJ2-3	NA	14
ASSLSSVRQIDEAF	TRBV27	TRBJ1-1	NA	14
ASSLGPRTDEQY	TRBV7-9	TRBJ2-7	NA	12
ASSLNQGVGSPLH	TRBV7-3	TRBJ1-6	NA	13
ASSWTSTGGTGELF	TRBV6-2/TRBV6-3	TRBJ2-2	NA	14
ASSAFRQNNSPLH	TRBV6-5	TRBJ1-6	few	13
ASSPWKGPGVNTQY	TRBV7-9	TRBJ2-3	NA	14
ASSFGSTTYEQY	TRBV28	TRBJ2-7	few	12
SGSNRAEQY	TRBV20-1	NA	NA	9
ASSQTGSRLGTQY	TRBV4-2	TRBJ2-5	NA	13
ASSSRGTGNNEQF	TRBV5-1	TRBJ2-1	NA	13
ASSKEGREQY	TRBV11-2	TRBJ2-5	NA	10
ASRTSRGAEQY	TRBV5-1	NA	NA	11
AIMGQGAWSGANVLT	TRBV10-3	TRBJ2-6	few	15
ASSSLAGTTSYEQY	TRBV4-2	TRBJ2-7	few	14
ASSYSGAPIYEQY	TRBV27	TRBJ2-7	few	13
ASSLDRRNQPQH	TRBV12-3/TRBV12-4	TRBJ1-5	NA	12
ASSPGVDTQY	TRBV7-9	TRBJ2-3	many	10
ASSLGSLAGGTDTQY	TRBV12-3/TRBV12-4	TRBJ2-3	many	15
ANGSLAKNIQY	TRBV7-2	TRBJ2-4	NA	11
ATHLESNQPQH	TRBV6-6	TRBJ1-5	NA	11
SARDPLRGTRTGELF	TRBV20-1	TRBJ2-2	NA	15
SARALVEETQY	TRBV20-1	NA	NA	11
ASRTNRVRSYEQY	TRBV6-2/TRBV6-3	TRBJ2-7	few	13
SVERRLAGYDNEQF	TRBV29-1	TRBJ2-1	NA	14
ASRPTTSGSLNEQF	TRBV12-3/TRBV12-4	TRBJ2-1	few	14
ASSSSNNPGGTQY	TRBV28	TRBJ2-3	NA	13
SAREQNNYGYT	TRBV20-1	TRBJ1-2	NA	11
SARRGDEQY	TRBV20-1	NA	NA	9
ASSWGTSFSYEQY	TRBV5-1	TRBJ2-7	few	13
ASSELGSGSTDTQY	TRBV6-4	TRBJ2-3	once	14
ASSSGTSGKNTQY	TRBV27	TRBJ2-3	NA	13
SARDPTDMNTEAF	TRBV20-1	TRBJ1-1	few	13
ASSFGHLGTDTQY	TRBV7-6	TRBJ2-3	NA	13
ASSNGQGLWGYT	TRBV27	TRBJ1-2	NA	12
ASSSGYGNQPQH	TRBV5-6	TRBJ1-5	few	12
ASRPGTGNSYEQY	TRBV2	TRBJ2-7	many	13
ASSQLAGGEQF	TRBV5-6	TRBJ2-1	NA	11
ASSIKGGAAQPQH	TRBV7-2	TRBJ1-5	NA	13
ASSFETVDYNEQF	TRBV12-3/TRBV12-4	TRBJ2-1	NA	13
ASSQAYATGPGF	TRBV4-3	TRBJ2-1	NA	12
ASSPGESGTGELF	TRBV4-2	TRBJ2-2	NA	13
ASSLDTDGTINEQF	TRBV11-1	TRBJ2-1	few	14
ASRYGSDSNQPQH	TRBV5-1	TRBJ1-5	once	13
ASSLGLVYEQY	TRBV11-2	NA	few	11
ASSRAEFNTGTQY	TRBV7-9	TRBJ2-3	once	13
SASSLTGTYNEQY	TRBV20-1	TRBJ2-7	NA	13
SARDPAGGQGEQY	TRBV20-1	TRBJ2-7	NA	13
ASDIGGTDTQY	TRBV3-1	TRBJ2-3	few	11
ASSFLGVAVYNEQF	TRBV5-6	TRBJ2-1	NA	14
ASSPRVRDTQY	TRBV28	TRBJ2-3	NA	11
SAEERNLNIQY	TRBV20-1	TRBJ2-4	few	11
ASRTGGQADTQY	TRBV28	TRBJ2-3	NA	12
ASSVTPSGLLTDTQY	TRBV5-1	TRBJ2-3	few	15